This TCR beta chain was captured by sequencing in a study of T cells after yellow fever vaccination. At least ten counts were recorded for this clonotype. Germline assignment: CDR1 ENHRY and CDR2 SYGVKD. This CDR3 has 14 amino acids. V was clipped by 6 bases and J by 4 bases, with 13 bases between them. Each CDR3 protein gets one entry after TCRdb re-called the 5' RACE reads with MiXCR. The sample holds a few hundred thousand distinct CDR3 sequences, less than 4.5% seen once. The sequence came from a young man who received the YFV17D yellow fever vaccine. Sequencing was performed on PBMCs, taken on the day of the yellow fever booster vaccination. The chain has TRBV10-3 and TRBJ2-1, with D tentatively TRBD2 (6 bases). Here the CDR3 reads CAISGTPEYNEQFF. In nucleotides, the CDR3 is TGTGCCATCAGCGGGACTCCGGAATACAATGAGCAGTTCTTC.